The T cell receptor beta chain described here comes from a study of cytomegalovirus exposure and HLA in healthy donors. The PCR employed 60 Vbeta primers together with 13 Jbeta primers. The repertoire was sequenced with immunoSEQ multiplex PCR; TCRdb's copy has only in-frame clones and lacks some. The data show around 120,000 clones, about four fifths seen once. The CDR3 runs 15 residues. The germline V gene has CDR1 SGHTA and CDR2 FQGNSA. Between the trimmed V and J ends, which lost 3 bases and 6 bases, there was a span of 15 bases. As regards this clone: Antigen specificity is unknown.

Regarding the study as a whole: Among immune exposure information, only CMV serostatus was available. In a later analysis, HLA-associated TCR beta chains were more clonally expanded than equally common others. In vitro assays verified that three CMV-associated chains recognized CMV antigens specifically. There were around 160 TCR beta chains listed as cytomegalovirus-associated.

Sequenced material: PBMCs. This TCR was recovered from a female donor in good health and CMV-seropositive. The chain joins TRBV7-2 to TRBJ2-1, with D possibly matching TRBD1 (6 bases). The CDR3 bases are TGTGCCAGCAGCTTTTACGGGCAGGGGAGCAATGAGCAGTTCTTC. It is translated as CASSFYGQGSNEQFF.